This T cell receptor beta chain was sequenced in a study of shared clonotypes between healthy human individuals. Profiled with immunoSEQ multiplex PCR; TCRdb holds only in-frame clones, not every one. The sample has approximately 980,000 clones; roughly 72% are singletons. This clone was seen a single time. From germline, CDR1 is MNHNS and CDR2 SASEGT. Trimming cost V 4 bases and J 2 bases; bases outside gene matches: 1. The CDR3 is 14 amino acids. This clonotype originated in a man between 18 and 35 years old in good health. Sequenced material: memory CD4+ T cells sorted from blood. Documented subset: CD45RA-negative fraction. V and J are TRBV6-1 and TRBJ1-4, with 7 bases lining up with TRBD1. As DNA, the CDR3 is TGTGCCAGCAGTGGAGGGGGCACTAATGAAAAACTGTTTTTT. Amino acids: CASSGGGTNEKLFF.